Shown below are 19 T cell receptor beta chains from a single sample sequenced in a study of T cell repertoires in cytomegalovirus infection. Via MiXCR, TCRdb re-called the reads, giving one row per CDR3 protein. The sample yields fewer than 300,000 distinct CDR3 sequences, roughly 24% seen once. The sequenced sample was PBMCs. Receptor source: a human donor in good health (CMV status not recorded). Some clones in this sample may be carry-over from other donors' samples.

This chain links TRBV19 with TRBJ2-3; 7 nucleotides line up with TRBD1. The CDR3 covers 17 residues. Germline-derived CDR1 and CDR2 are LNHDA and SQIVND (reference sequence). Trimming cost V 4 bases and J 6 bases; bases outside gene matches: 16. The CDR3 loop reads CASSRTGTERPGDTQYF. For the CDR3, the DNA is TGTGCCAGTAGTAGGACCGGGACAGAGCGTCCGGGGGATACGCAGTATTTT.

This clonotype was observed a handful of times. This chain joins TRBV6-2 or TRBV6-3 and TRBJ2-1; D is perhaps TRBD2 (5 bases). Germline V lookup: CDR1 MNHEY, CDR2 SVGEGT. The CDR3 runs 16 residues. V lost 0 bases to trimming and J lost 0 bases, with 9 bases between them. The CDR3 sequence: CASSYSTGSSYNEQFF. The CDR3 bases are TGTGCCAGCAGTTACTCTACGGGGAGCTCCTACAATGAGCAGTTCTTC.

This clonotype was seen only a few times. The CDR3 region is CASREWGDTEAFF. CDR3 nucleotides: TGTGCCAGCAGGGAGTGGGGAGACACTGAAGCTTTCTTT. The V gene is TRBV14, the J gene TRBJ1-1; D remains unclear. V was clipped by 6 bases and J by 3 bases, with 11 bases between them. The CDR3 contains 13 residues. CDR1 is SGHDN, CDR2 FVKESK, per germline.

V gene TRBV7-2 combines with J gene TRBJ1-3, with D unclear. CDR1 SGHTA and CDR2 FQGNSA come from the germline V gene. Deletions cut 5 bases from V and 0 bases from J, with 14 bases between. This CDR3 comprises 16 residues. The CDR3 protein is CASSPRRADSGNTIYF. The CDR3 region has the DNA TGTGCCAGCAGCCCCCGACGGGCAGACTCTGGAAACACCATATATTTT. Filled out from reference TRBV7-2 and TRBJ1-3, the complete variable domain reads GAGVSQSPSNKVTEKGKDVELRCDPISGHTALYWYRQSLGQGLEFLIYFQGNSAPDKSGLPSDRFSAERTGGSVSTLTIQRTQQEDSAVYLCASSPRRADSGNTIYFGEGSWLTVV.

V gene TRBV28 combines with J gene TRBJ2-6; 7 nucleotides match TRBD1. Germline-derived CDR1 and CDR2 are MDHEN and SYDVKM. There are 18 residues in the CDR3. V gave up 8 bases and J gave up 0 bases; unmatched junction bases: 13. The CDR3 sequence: CASLPTRGISSGANVLTF. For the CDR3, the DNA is TGTGCCAGCCTTCCGACCAGGGGGATAAGCTCTGGGGCCAACGTCCTGACTTTC.

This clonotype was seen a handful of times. The CDR3 sequence: CAITTGASGANVLTF. In DNA, the CDR3 is TGTGCCATCACCACAGGGGCCTCTGGGGCCAACGTCCTGACTTTC. The chain combines TRBV10-3 with TRBJ2-6; 7 bases match TRBD1. Per germline, CDR1 ENHRY and CDR2 SYGVKD. The CDR3 loop spans 15 amino acids. With V trimmed by 7 bases and J by 0 bases, 3 bases remained unmatched.

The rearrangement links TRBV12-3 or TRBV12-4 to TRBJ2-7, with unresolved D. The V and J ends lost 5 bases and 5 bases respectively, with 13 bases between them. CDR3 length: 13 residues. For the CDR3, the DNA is TGTGCCAGCAGTCGGCAGGAACGGCACGAGCAGTACTTC. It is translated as CASSRQERHEQYF.

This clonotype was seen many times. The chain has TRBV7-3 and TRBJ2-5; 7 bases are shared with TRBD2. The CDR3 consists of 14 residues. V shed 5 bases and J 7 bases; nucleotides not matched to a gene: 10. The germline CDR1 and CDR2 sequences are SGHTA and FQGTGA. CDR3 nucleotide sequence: TGTGCCAGCAGCCGACTAGCCGTGAGCGGGACCCAGTACTTC. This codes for CASSRLAVSGTQYF.

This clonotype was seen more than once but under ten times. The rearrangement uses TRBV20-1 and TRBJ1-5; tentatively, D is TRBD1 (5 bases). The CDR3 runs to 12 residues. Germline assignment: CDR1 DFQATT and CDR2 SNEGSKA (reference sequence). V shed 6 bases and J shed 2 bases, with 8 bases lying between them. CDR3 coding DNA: TGCAGTGCCCAACAGGGCAATCAGCCCCAGCATTTT. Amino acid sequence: CSAQQGNQPQHF.

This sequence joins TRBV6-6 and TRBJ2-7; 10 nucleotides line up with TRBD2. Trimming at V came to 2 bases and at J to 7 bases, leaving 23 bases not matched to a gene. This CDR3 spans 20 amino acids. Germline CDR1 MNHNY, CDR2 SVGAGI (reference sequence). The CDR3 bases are TGTGCCAGCAGTTACCCGAGGGGGGTTTCGGTAGCGGGAGGTTTAAGTGAGCAGTACTTC. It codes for CASSYPRGVSVAGGLSEQYF.

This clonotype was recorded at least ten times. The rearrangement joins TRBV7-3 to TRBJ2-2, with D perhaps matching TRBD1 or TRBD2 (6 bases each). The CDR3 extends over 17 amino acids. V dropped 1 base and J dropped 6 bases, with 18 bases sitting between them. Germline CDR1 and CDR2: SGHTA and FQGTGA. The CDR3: CASSLRRGRDPAGELFF. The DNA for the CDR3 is TGTGCCAGCAGCTTAAGACGGGGGCGCGATCCGGCCGGGGAGCTGTTTTTT.

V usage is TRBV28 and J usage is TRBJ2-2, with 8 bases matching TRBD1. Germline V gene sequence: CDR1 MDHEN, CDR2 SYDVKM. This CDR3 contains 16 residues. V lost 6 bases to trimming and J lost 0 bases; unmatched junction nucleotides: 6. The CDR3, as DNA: TGTGCCAGCAGGCGCCCGACAGGGGCGAACACCGGGGAGCTGTTTTTT. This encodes CASRRPTGANTGELFF.

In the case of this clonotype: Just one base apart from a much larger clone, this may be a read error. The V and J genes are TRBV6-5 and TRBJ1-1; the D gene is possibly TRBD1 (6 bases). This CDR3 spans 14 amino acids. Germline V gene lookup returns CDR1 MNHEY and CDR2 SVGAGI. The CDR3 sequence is CARRYRDGNTEAFF. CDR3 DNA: TGTGCCCGCAGATACAGGGACGGAAACACTGAAGCTTTCTTT.

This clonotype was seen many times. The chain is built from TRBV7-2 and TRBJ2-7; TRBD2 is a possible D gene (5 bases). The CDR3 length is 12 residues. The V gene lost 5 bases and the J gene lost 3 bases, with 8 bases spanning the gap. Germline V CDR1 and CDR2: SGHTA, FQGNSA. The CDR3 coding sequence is TGTGCCAGCAGCACGGCGGGCTACGAGCAGTACTTC. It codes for CASSTAGYEQYF.

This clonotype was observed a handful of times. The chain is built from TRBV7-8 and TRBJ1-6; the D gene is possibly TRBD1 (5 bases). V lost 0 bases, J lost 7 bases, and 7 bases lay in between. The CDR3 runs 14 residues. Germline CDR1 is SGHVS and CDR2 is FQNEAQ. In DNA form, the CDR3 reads TGTGCCAGCAGCTTAGCAGGGGAGAATTCACCCCTCCACTTT. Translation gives CASSLAGENSPLHF.

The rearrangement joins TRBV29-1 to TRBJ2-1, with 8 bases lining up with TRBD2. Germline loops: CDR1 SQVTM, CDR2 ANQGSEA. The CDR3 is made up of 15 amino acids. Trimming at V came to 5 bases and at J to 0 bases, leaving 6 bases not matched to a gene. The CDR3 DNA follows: TGCAGCGTTAATAGCGGGGCTAGCTCCTACAATGAGCAGTTCTTC. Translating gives CSVNSGASSYNEQFF.

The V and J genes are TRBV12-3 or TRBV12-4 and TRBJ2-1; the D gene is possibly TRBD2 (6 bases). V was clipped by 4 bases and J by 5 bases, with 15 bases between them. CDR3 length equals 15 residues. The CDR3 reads CASSSTSGAHNEQFF. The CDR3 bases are TGTGCCAGCAGTTCGACTAGTGGGGCGCACAATGAGCAGTTCTTC.

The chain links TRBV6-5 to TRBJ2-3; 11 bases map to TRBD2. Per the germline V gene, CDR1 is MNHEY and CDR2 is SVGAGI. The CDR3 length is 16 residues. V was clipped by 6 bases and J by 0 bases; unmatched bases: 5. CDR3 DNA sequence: TGTGCCAGCAGACAACTAGCGGGAGCCAGCACAGATACGCAGTATTTT. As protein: CASRQLAGASTDTQYF.

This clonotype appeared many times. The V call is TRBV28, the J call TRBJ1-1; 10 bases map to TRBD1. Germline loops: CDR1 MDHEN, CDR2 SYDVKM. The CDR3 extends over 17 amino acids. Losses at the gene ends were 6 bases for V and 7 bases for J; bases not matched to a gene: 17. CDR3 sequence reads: CASSLIGTGAPEGEAFF. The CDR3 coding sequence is TGTGCCAGCAGCCTAATAGGGACAGGGGCTCCGGAGGGTGAAGCTTTCTTT.